This T cell receptor beta chain was sequenced during a study of shared clonotypes between healthy human individuals (dated by TCRdb to 2020 to 2021). Background on the whole study: The cohort included three men and two women between 18 and 49 years of age. For each donor, three plates each were used for CD4 naive and CD4 memory, two plates were used for CD8 naive, and one plate was used for CD8 memory. To estimate repertoire size and how much clonotype sharing occurs between individuals, the study deeply sequenced the blood TCR repertoires of five or six healthy adults. To increase sequencing depth and limit assay-specific biases, different laboratories used diverse techniques to prepare libraries and sequence TCR repertoires. Leukapheresis yielded between about 0.9 and 10 billion PBMCs per donor. The study at large found these results: Because the study included a small number of donors, the genetic and exposure-history diversity represented was limited. Only blood was sampled, and tissue TCR repertoires likely differ from those in blood. Sharing across a few donors was observed for around 5% of naive CD4, over 3% of naive CD8, 2% to 2.5% of memory CD4, and about 0.4% of memory CD8 clonotypes. Based on pairwise subsampling, the degree of clonotype sharing among donors was expected to be affected by sequencing depth. Incomplete sequencing was indicated by rarefaction of sorted-subset datasets, despite the large sequencing depth. Higher generation probabilities were observed for clonotypes shared by all four sorted-subset donors than for non-shared clonotypes. Larger estimated clonotype richness was generally found for naive subsets than for memory subsets.

Points on this clone: The target of this receptor is not known. Base qualities are not recorded, but no much larger clone differs from it by a single base.

The donors were healthy, HIV-negative adults with no recently reported acute infections or vaccinations. Every donor was a Caucasian adult residing in Nashville, Tennessee, USA. The CD8 memory samples were a combination of magnetically selected CD45RO+ cells and CCR7-negative CD45RA+ effector memory (TemRA) cells. Blood was obtained by leukapheresis, after which PBMCs were separated by Ficoll-Histopaque density gradient centrifugation and cryopreserved in liquid nitrogen vapor phase. Analytical flow cytometry was used to check the purity and quantity of every magnetically sorted T cell population. From each sorted fraction, genomic DNA was isolated and quantified by UV absorbance on a Nanodrop 2000c. Using the deep immunoSEQ assay, TCR CDR3 regions were amplified from genomic DNA by multiplex PCR. Extracted genomic DNA from each cell subset was spread evenly across all wells of several immunoSEQ 96-well plates, with each plate serving as a replicate. Each replicate PCR for sorted subsets received about 0.2 ug genomic DNA, equal to about 30,000 T cell genomes. The purified libraries were quantified using a Qubit 3.0 fluorometer, sized with a Bioanalyzer 2100, and then quantified again using the KAPA Library Quantification kit. Every immunoSEQ 96-well plate was sequenced on a separate single-read 150-cycle Illumina NextSeq 550 flow cell. Concerning the study's data processing: Because only junctional sequences without quality scores were contained in the immunoSEQ output, filtering matching that applied to full-length reads could not be performed. Sequences were annotated with PyIR, a Python wrapper for IgBLAST v1.9, and V/J genes and CDR3 were assigned using IMGT germline references. Reads with weak V/J assignments (E-value above 1e-6), missing CDR3, stop codons, out-of-frame junctions, or ambiguous translated residues were removed. V3J clonotypes were defined by identical inferred V gene, J gene, and CDR3 amino acid sequence. Percentage overlap between repertoires was calculated by dividing the number of shared unique clonotypes by the size of the smaller repertoire. RTK rarefaction, the Chao1 estimator, and Recon v2.1 estimates of unobserved clonotypes were used to assess repertoire richness. Generation probabilities were computed with OLGA for all TCRbeta clonotypes obtained by the gDNA method from a handful of donors. Drawn from immuneACCESS, this table holds only the in-frame rearrangements with V and J called that TCRdb kept. Clones are partly lost; checked studies trace under half to an unresolved V gene and leave the rest unexplained. The V and J calls and the clone size are those of that table, but D and trimming were determined from the DNA. The sample data list fewer than 350,000 clones, and around 87% of these were observed just once. The ten top clones hold 15% to 20% of the sample.

The CDR3 has 16 amino acids, counting the end cysteine and phenylalanine. Here the CDR3 DNA is all that survives: 48 bases in frame from base 1. From the germline V gene (reference sequence), CDR1 is MNHEY and CDR2 is SMNVEV. V gives up 3 bases and J gives up 6 bases, and the segment between their germline ends measures 19 bases. The rearrangement combines TRBV27 with TRBJ2-3, with the D gene call left open. The sequenced sample consisted of memory CD8+ T cells sorted from blood. In light of the paper, this sample's cell subset or site label describes: CD45RO+ cells pooled with CCR7-negative TemRA cells. The sequence was collected from a man aged 18-30 years in good health. The CDR3 protein is CASSLAVAATFDTQYF. The DNA sequence is as follows: TGTGCCAGCAGTTTGGCGGTGGCGGCTACCTTTGATACGCAGTATTTT.